The next 20 T cell receptor beta chains were all read from a single sample in a study of cytomegalovirus exposure and HLA in healthy donors. PCR primers comprised 60 Vbeta and 13 Jbeta primers. Clones were read by immunoSEQ multiplex PCR, and TCRdb kept only the in-frame ones, dropping some. The data contain roughly 34,000 clones, around 70% of them singletons. Sequences were obtained from PBMCs. The receptors were sampled from a man in his forties or fifties in good health and CMV-seropositive.

The chain carries TRBV28 and TRBJ2-5, with TRBD2 identical over 9 bases. The CDR3 is 17 residues long. With V trimmed by 4 bases and J by 5 bases, 14 bases remained unmatched. CDR1 and CDR2 from the germline V gene are MDHEN and SYDVKM. CDR3 region: CASSSSIGRGGRETQYF. CDR3 DNA sequence: TGTGCCAGCAGTTCCTCAATTGGGCGGGGGGGACGGGAGACCCAGTACTTC.

As for this clone: An end of the junction differs from the germline gene, which may be a read error. The V and J genes are TRBV28 and TRBJ1-5, with D tentatively TRBD1 (6 bases). CDR3 length: 11 residues. CDR1 and CDR2 from the germline V gene are MDHEN and SYDVKM. CDR3 in amino acids: CASSGQQPRHF. The CDR3 DNA is TGTGCCAGCAGTGGACAGCAGCCCCGGCATTTT. The variable domain in full, with the rest retrieved from reference TRBV28 and TRBJ1-5, is DVKVTQSSRYLVKRTGEKVFLECVQDMDHENMFWYRQDPGLGLRLIYFSYDVKMKEKGDIPEGYSVSREKKERFSLILESASTNQTSMYLCASSGQQPRHFGDGTRLSIL.

V gene TRBV19 combines with J gene TRBJ2-3, with a possible D match to TRBD2 (5 bases). This CDR3 has 17 residues. The V gene's germline CDR1 is LNHDA and CDR2 SQIVND (reference sequence). V was trimmed by 3 bases and J by 0 bases, leaving 16 bases between them. CDR3 in amino acids: CASSIPRGDPSTDTQYF. The CDR3 bases are TGTGCCAGTAGTATCCCTCGGGGAGACCCTAGCACAGATACGCAGTATTTT.

Notes on this clone: The identical CDR3 is also encoded by other nucleotide sequences in the sample. The chain carries TRBV28 and TRBJ2-5, with 12 positions matching TRBD2. The CDR3 has 17 residues. With V trimmed by 0 bases and J by 5 bases, 7 bases remained unmatched. Germline values: CDR1 MDHEN, CDR2 SYDVKM. The DNA for the CDR3 is TGTGCCAGCAGTTTATGGCCCAAGCTAGCGGGGGGGGAGACCCAGTACTTC. It codes for CASSLWPKLAGGETQYF. Full variable domain (remainder filled in from reference TRBV28 and TRBJ2-5): DVKVTQSSRYLVKRTGEKVFLECVQDMDHENMFWYRQDPGLGLRLIYFSYDVKMKEKGDIPEGYSVSREKKERFSLILESASTNQTSMYLCASSLWPKLAGGETQYFGPGTRLLVL.

The chain joins TRBV9 to TRBJ1-5, with 10 bases matching TRBD1. CDR3 length: 16 amino acids. Germline V gene sequence: CDR1 SGDLS, CDR2 YYNGEE. The ends lost 1 base at V and 4 bases at J; junction bases unmatched: 5. The CDR3 loop reads CASSVTGDRGNQPQHF. The CDR3 coding sequence is TGTGCCAGCAGCGTAACCGGGGACAGGGGAAATCAGCCCCAGCATTTT.

This chain joins TRBV2 and TRBJ1-1; D is undetermined. The germline CDR1 and CDR2 sequences are SNHLY and FYNNEI. The CDR3 totals 13 residues. V dropped 4 bases and J dropped 4 bases, with 10 bases sitting between them. The DNA of the CDR3 is TGTGCCAGCAGTGTCGGGGAGGGCACTGAAGCTTTCTTT. It yields the protein CASSVGEGTEAFF.

The genes are TRBV5-1 and TRBJ2-5, with D perhaps TRBD2 (7 bases). The CDR3 sequence is 15 residues long. V was shortened by 3 bases and J by 1 base, with 13 bases between the two germline ends. Germline assignment: CDR1 SGHRS and CDR2 YFSETQ. In nucleotides, the CDR3 is TGCGCCAGCAGCTCCCGCGGGGGCTTCCAAGAGACCCAGTACTTC. It specifies CASSSRGGFQETQYF.

This clone was seen only once. The genes are TRBV6-1 and TRBJ2-7; perhaps TRBD1 as D (6 bases). Trimming removed 2 bases at V and 12 bases at J, with 26 bases between. CDR1 and CDR2 from the germline V gene are MNHNS and SASEGT. The CDR3 totals 16 residues. Here the CDR3 DNA reads TGTGCCAGCAGTGAATCCGTTTTCACACAGGGAAGGCAACGGTACTTC. This encodes CASSESVFTQGRQRYF.

This clone was picked up a small number of times. The gene calls are TRBV4-1 and TRBJ1-5; no reliable D call. Germline V lookup: CDR1 MGHRA, CDR2 YSYEKL. The CDR3 spans 16 residues. V lost 1 base, J lost 3 bases, and 13 bases lay in between. The CDR3: CASSQVVQQINQPQHF. Written as DNA, the CDR3 is TGCGCCAGCAGCCAAGTGGTGCAACAAATCAATCAGCCCCAGCATTTT.

The chain's CDR3 is CASMMGGDYQPQHF. DNA for the CDR3: TGTGCCAGTATGATGGGCGGGGATTATCAGCCCCAGCATTTT. The chain links TRBV19 to TRBJ1-5, with D unresolved. The CDR3 runs to 14 residues. Trimming removed 7 bases at V and 5 bases at J, with 15 bases between. Germline V CDR1 and CDR2: LNHDA, SQIVND (reference sequence).

Regarding this clone: An end of the junction differs from the germline gene, which may be a read error. This chain links TRBV5-6 with TRBJ1-5; the D gene is possibly TRBD1 (5 bases). Germline CDR1 and CDR2: SGHDT and YYEEEE. The CDR3 extends over 14 amino acids. CDR3 in amino acids: CASSLGRGRQPQHF. DNA for the CDR3: TGTGCCAGCAGTTTGGGGAGGGGACGACAGCCCCAGCATTTT.

This clone showed up just a few times. The rearrangement joins TRBV10-3 to TRBJ2-3; D unresolved. Looked up from germline, CDR1 is ENHRY and CDR2 is SYGVKD. This CDR3 contains 14 residues. Trimming stripped 8 bases from V and 0 bases from J, with 12 bases between. CDR3 sequence (DNA): TGTGCCATCGGCGGAGCTACTAGCACAGATACGCAGTATTTT. Amino acid sequence: CAIGGATSTDTQYF.

The V and J genes are TRBV19 and TRBJ1-2, with 9 bases aligning to TRBD1. Trimming removed 7 bases from V and 7 bases from J; junction bases left unmatched: 7. This CDR3 contains 13 residues. Per germline, CDR1 LNHDA and CDR2 SQIVND (reference sequence). The CDR3 region is CASKNRGRLGYTF. The CDR3 DNA follows: TGTGCCAGTAAAAACAGGGGGCGCCTTGGCTACACCTTC. Full variable domain (remainder filled in from reference TRBV19 and TRBJ1-2): DGGITQSPKYLFRKEGQNVTLSCEQNLNHDAMYWYRQDPGQGLRLIYYSQIVNDFQKGDIAEGYSVSREKKESFPLTVTSAQKNPTAFYLCASKNRGRLGYTFGSGTRLTVV.

The rearrangement uses TRBV10-1 and TRBJ1-1, with 7 positions matching TRBD1. Germline lookup yields CDR1 WNHNN and CDR2 SYGVQD (reference sequence). The V and J ends lost 8 bases and 3 bases, in that order; junction bases with no gene match: 12. The CDR3 runs 15 residues. CDR3 sequence (DNA): TGCGCCAGCTTCACCGACAGGGCGGAGGACACTGAAGCTTTCTTT. Its translation: CASFTDRAEDTEAFF.

The chain joins TRBV4-2 to TRBJ2-1, with 7 bases fitting TRBD2. The ends lost 3 bases at V and 4 bases at J; junction bases unmatched: 9. The CDR3 spans 16 residues. The V gene's germline CDR1 is LGHNA and CDR2 YNFKEQ. This chain's CDR3 is CASSHPLGSGYNEQFF. CDR3 DNA sequence: TGTGCCAGCAGCCACCCCTTGGGTAGCGGGTACAATGAGCAGTTCTTC.

The CDR3 nucleotides read TGCGCCAGCAGCTCAGGGGGCTACAATGAGCAGTTCTTC. The encoded protein is CASSSGGYNEQFF. The chain combines TRBV5-1 with TRBJ2-1; TRBD1 aligns across 7 bases. Losses at the gene ends were 3 bases for V and 3 bases for J; bases not matched to a gene: 0. The CDR3 covers 13 residues. CDR1 SGHRS and CDR2 YFSETQ come from the germline V gene.

J is TRBJ1-1 and V is TRBV6-4, with a tentative D call TRBD1 (6 bases). Trimming pared 6 bases from V and 1 base from J, leaving 9 bases between. Looked up from germline, CDR1 is MRHNA and CDR2 is SNTAGT. This CDR3 has 13 amino acids. CDR3 in amino acids: CASSVDRNTEAFF. CDR3 bases: TGTGCCAGCAGCGTGGACAGGAACACTGAAGCTTTCTTT.

The V gene is TRBV11-1, the J gene TRBJ2-7; a possible D gene is TRBD1 (6 bases). Germline loops: CDR1 SGHAT, CDR2 FQDESV (reference sequence). The length of the CDR3 is 13 residues. Trimming pared 6 bases from V and 1 base from J, leaving 10 bases between. CDR3 loop: CASSFDRSYEQYF. The CDR3 DNA reads as TGTGCCAGCAGTTTCGACAGGTCCTACGAGCAGTACTTC.

This clone was detected once. The chain joins TRBV5-4 to TRBJ2-5, with a weak D call TRBD1 (6 bases). CDR1 is SGHNT, CDR2 YYREEE, per germline (reference sequence). The CDR3 sequence is 16 residues long. The V end was cut by 3 bases, the J end by 1 base, with 16 bases between. DNA for the CDR3: TGTGCCAGCAGCTATAAGCTGACAGGATTCCAAGAGACCCAGTACTTC. As protein: CASSYKLTGFQETQYF.

The chain links TRBV5-1 to TRBJ1-1; the D gene is possibly TRBD1 (5 bases). The CDR3 extends over 13 amino acids. V was clipped by 5 bases and J by 4 bases, with 12 bases between them. Germline loops: CDR1 SGHRS, CDR2 YFSETQ. The CDR3 spells CASRPQDGTEAFF. The CDR3 DNA is TGCGCCAGCAGACCACAGGACGGCACTGAAGCTTTCTTT.